The next 17 T cell receptor beta chains were all read from a single sample in a study of blood T cell repertoires in COVID-19. Assay used: immunoSEQ multiplex PCR; TCRdb lists only in-frame clones, some missing. The table records 130,000 to 150,000 clones, 75% to 85% of them present only once. The sample consisted of peripheral blood. The receptors were gathered from a human donor with acute or convalescent COVID-19. The donor label of this sample is uncertain.

V is TRBV5-4 and J is TRBJ1-2; D gene ambiguous. Germline assignment: CDR1 SGHNT and CDR2 YYREEE (reference sequence). V lost 0 bases and J lost 4, with 16 bases in between. This CDR3 contains 16 residues. The CDR3 reads CASSLAGGQGPYGYTF. CDR3 coding DNA: TGTGCCAGCAGCTTGGCGGGAGGCCAAGGCCCCTATGGCTACACCTTC.

V and J are TRBV7-6 and TRBJ2-3; 7 positions match TRBD2. The CDR3 has 15 residues. Germline CDR1 is SGHVS and CDR2 is FNYEAQ. V shed 9 bases, J shed 3 bases, and the junction held 12 bases outside the gene matches. The CDR3 DNA reads TGTGCCAGTACCTGGGGAGGGAAGACAACAGATACGCAGTATTTT. Translation gives CASTWGGKTTDTQYF.

The V gene is TRBV2, the J gene TRBJ1-2; possible D gene TRBD1, 5 bases. The CDR3 consists of 11 residues. CDR1 and CDR2 from the germline V gene are SNHLY and FYNNEI. V was clipped by 7 bases and J by 8 bases, with 11 bases between them. DNA for the CDR3: TGTGCCAGCAACGGGGGAGGGGGCTACACCTTC. It specifies CASNGGGGYTF.

The V gene is TRBV19, the J gene TRBJ2-1, with D possibly being TRBD1 (7 bases). The CDR3 spans 16 residues. V lost 4 bases, J lost 2 bases, and 15 bases lay in between. The germline gives CDR1 LNHDA, CDR2 SQIVND (reference sequence). CDR3 nucleotide sequence: TGTGCCAGTAGTAGGCTAGGAGGGGGCGCCTACAATGAGCAGTTCTTC. Translation: CASSRLGGGAYNEQFF.

This clone has only one observation. The chain joins TRBV6-1 to TRBJ1-1; D may be TRBD1 (6 bases). CDR1 is MNHNS and CDR2 is SASEGT in the germline V gene. The ends were cut back, 1 base at V and 10 bases at J, with 13 bases in the middle. The CDR3 has 13 residues. The CDR3: CASSEDQEDRAFF. The CDR3 DNA sequence: TGTGCCAGCAGTGAAGACCAGGAGGACAGAGCTTTCTTT.

The chain couples TRBV27 to TRBJ2-1; D perhaps matches TRBD1 (8 bases). Germline CDR1 is MNHEY and CDR2 is SMNVEV (reference sequence). V lost 5 bases, J lost 7 bases, and 12 bases lay in between. CDR3 length: 13 amino acids. Here the CDR3 DNA reads TGTGCCAGCAGTACAGGGGGGGGTAATGAGCAGTTCTTC. Translation: CASSTGGGNEQFF.

In this sample, this clone turned up a few times. This rearrangement joins TRBV5-1 to TRBJ2-2; the D gene is possibly TRBD1 (5 bases). This CDR3 contains 13 residues. Germline V lookup: CDR1 SGHRS, CDR2 YFSETQ. Trimming shortened V by 2 bases and J by 5 bases, and 7 bases separated the two germline ends. This chain's CDR3 is CASSLGVTGELFF. The CDR3 DNA reads TGCGCCAGCAGCTTAGGGGTTACCGGGGAGCTGTTTTTT.

V and J are TRBV2 and TRBJ1-5, with no clear D. Trimming cost V 2 bases and J 2 bases, with 13 bases left between them. CDR1 is SNHLY, CDR2 FYNNEI, per germline. This CDR3 has 16 amino acids. CDR3 nucleotide sequence: TGTGCCAGCAGTGAATGGGGAGGAGGGCGCAATCAGCCCCAGCATTTT. Its protein product is CASSEWGGGRNQPQHF.

V is TRBV2 and J is TRBJ2-1; D not certain. In germline, CDR1 is SNHLY, CDR2 FYNNEI. The CDR3 length is 14 residues. Trimming removed 5 bases at V and 0 bases at J, with 8 bases between. DNA for the CDR3: TGTGCCAGCAGTACAGATAGCTCCTACAATGAGCAGTTCTTC. As protein: CASSTDSSYNEQFF.

This chain links TRBV6-5 with TRBJ2-5; possible D gene TRBD2, 6 bases. Trimming stripped 3 bases from V and 5 bases from J, with 13 bases between. Per the germline V gene, CDR1 is MNHEY and CDR2 is SVGAGI. The length of the CDR3 is 14 residues. CDR3 amino acids: CASSYSASVETQYF. The CDR3 DNA is TGTGCCAGCAGTTATTCGGCTAGCGTGGAGACCCAGTACTTC.

The chain carries TRBV21-1 and TRBJ2-1; the table's D call, TRBD2, has no DNA check behind it. TRBV21-1 is an annotated pseudogene. The CDR3 covers 17 residues. The CDR3 loop is CASSKALGRGGLNEQFF. The CDR3 DNA reads as TGTGCCAGCAGCAAAGCGCTGGGGCGGGGGGGCCTGAATGAGCAGTTCTTC.

The CDR3 sequence: CASSSPYSLVAEQYV. CDR3 in DNA: TGTGCCAGCAGCTCTCCTTACAGTTTAGTGGCCGAGCAGTACGTC. The chain employs TRBV11-2 and TRBJ2-7; D unclear. Trimming removed 4 bases from V and 6 bases from J, with 19 bases in between. The germline gives CDR1 SGHAT, CDR2 FQNNGV. There are 15 residues in the CDR3.

The chain joins TRBV5-1 to TRBJ1-3, with D maybe TRBD1 (6 bases). The germline V gene has CDR1 SGHRS and CDR2 YFSETQ. The CDR3 consists of 17 residues. The V and J ends lost 6 bases and 0 bases respectively, with 19 bases between them. The CDR3 spells CASTRDPQGISGNTIYF. The CDR3 coding sequence is TGCGCCAGCACAAGAGATCCACAGGGTATCTCTGGAAACACCATATATTTT.

This chain uses TRBV24-1 with TRBJ2-2; 11 bases match TRBD1. CDR1 is KGHDR, CDR2 SFDVKD, per germline. CDR3 size: 17 residues. The V gene end was trimmed by 4 bases and the J gene end by 5 bases; junction bases not matched to a gene: 8. This CDR3 reads CATSEDRGRLVTGELFF. The CDR3 nucleotides are TGTGCCACCAGTGAGGACAGGGGGCGATTGGTGACCGGGGAGCTGTTTTTT.

This chain connects TRBV19 to TRBJ1-1; D is possibly TRBD1 (5 bases). Germline V gene lookup returns CDR1 LNHDA and CDR2 SQIVND (reference sequence). This CDR3 comprises 13 residues. V was cut by 1 base and J by 5 bases, with 8 bases left in between. DNA for the CDR3: TGTGCCAGTAGTATAGTCAAGGGGACTGAAGCTTTCTTT. Translating it yields CASSIVKGTEAFF.

This chain connects TRBV2 to TRBJ1-3; D gene uncertain. This CDR3 spans 12 amino acids. V was shortened by 7 bases and J by 4 bases, with 8 bases between the two germline ends. Germline values: CDR1 SNHLY, CDR2 FYNNEI. Written as DNA, the CDR3 is TGTGCCAGCATCTCCTCCGGAAACACCATATATTTT. This encodes CASISSGNTIYF.

The chain is built from TRBV9 and TRBJ2-2; TRBD2 matches at 10 bases. The J segment lost 6 bases and the V segment lost 3 bases, leaving 14 bases of the junction unmatched. Germline V gene lookup returns CDR1 SGDLS and CDR2 YYNGEE. The CDR3 runs 18 residues. CDR3 region: CASSALALAGAPAGELFF. The CDR3 nucleotides are TGTGCCAGCAGCGCCCTGGCTCTAGCGGGGGCCCCGGCCGGGGAGCTGTTTTTT.